A single T cell receptor (beta chain) is shown here with its context. The antigen is not known. The CDR3 is 17 amino acids. In germline, CDR1 is MNHEY, CDR2 SVGAGI. Losses at the gene ends were 2 bases for V and 0 bases for J; bases not matched to a gene: 9. This entry is derived from a study of T-cell reconstitution after alpha-beta-depleted transplantation in children. The study, taken as a whole, reports: Reported findings indicate that, about two months after transplant, alpha-beta T cells came from several hundred expanded clones, which were derived from non-depleted graft cells. From newly produced T cells came most of the T-cell counts and diversity one year after transplant.

The authors prepared the TCRbeta library with unique molecular identifiers. TCRdb re-analysed the PCR reads in MiXCR, keeping a single row per CDR3 protein. The data show a few hundred thousand distinct CDR3 sequences, around 15% seen once. The TCR comes from a boy under two years old who had a stem cell transplant for Wiskott-Aldrich syndrome, so the T cells may come from the graft donor. The material sequenced was PBMCs, mostly from graft donor cells, taken 360 days after TCRalphabeta/CD19-depleted stem cell transplant. The chain links TRBV6-5 to TRBJ1-1, with TRBD1 matching 7 bases. In DNA, the CDR3 is TGTGCCAGCAGTTACCTGCGGACAGGTACCATGAACACTGAAGCTTTCTTT. Translating it yields CASSYLRTGTMNTEAFF.